The T cell receptor (beta chain) described here comes from a study of T cell repertoires in cytomegalovirus infection. At the level of the study: Well-studied HLA-B-restricted epitopes and recently identified HLA-C-restricted epitopes of CMV were both used in the study. An indication of both CMV infection and matching HLA type came from public TCR beta signatures.

Trimming cost V 3 bases and J 4 bases, with 9 bases left between them. The CDR3 has 13 amino acids. General observations from the study: Cumulative public TCR beta family frequency identified CMV carriers with the relevant HLA. Dominating the ex vivo response were TCR beta clonotypes that were CMV-specific and HLA-C-restricted.

On this clonotype: Its specificity is not known.

One entry per CDR3 protein, called by TCRdb with MiXCR from the reads. The sample has about 55,000 distinct CDR3 sequences; about a fifth are singletons. The V and J genes are TRBV12-3 or TRBV12-4 and TRBJ1-2, with a possible D match to TRBD1 (5 bases). This sequence originates from a human donor in good health (CMV status not recorded). Some clones in this sample may be carry-over from other donors' samples. Sequenced here: CD8+ T cells from cultured PBMCs, sampled from culture after CMV antigen stimulation. The CDR3 protein is CASSLGEIYGYTF. As DNA, the CDR3 is TGTGCCAGCAGTTTGGGGGAAATCTATGGCTACACCTTC.